The rows below give T cell receptor beta chains drawn from one sample of a study of blood T cell repertoires in COVID-19. Measured with immunoSEQ multiplex PCR; TCRdb has only the in-frame clones, and not every one. This repertoire shows about 46,000 clones, approximately 84% found once; its top ten account for 8.8%. Sequencing was carried out using peripheral blood. These receptors were obtained from a man between 60 and 70 years old with acute or convalescent COVID-19. Each CDR3 is given with its conserved first and last residue. D genes are given only for firm matches. Size is omitted from some rows. Given values are once, few, many or a class for expanded clones.

TRBV12-5	NA	TRBD1	TRBJ1-2	TGTGCTAGTGGTTCCGGACAGGGAAGCTTCTATGGCTACACCTTC	CASGSGQGSFYGYTF
TRBV18	NA	NA	TRBJ1-4	TGTGCCAGCTCACCAGAAGAGGGTGAAAAACTGTTTTTT	CASSPEEGEKLFF
TRBV5-4	few	NA	TRBJ2-7	TGTGCCAGCAGCTTGGGTCAGGCGTCCTACGAGCAGTACTTC	CASSLGQASYEQYF
TRBV6-5	NA	TRBD1	TRBJ1-1	TGTGCCAGCAGAAGACAGGGGACCATGAACACTGAAGCTTTCTTT	CASRRQGTMNTEAFF
TRBV18	NA	NA	TRBJ1-2	TGTGCCAGCTCACCCCCGGGACGACCAGCAGGGGATGGCTACACCTTC	CASSPPGRPAGDGYTF
TRBV19	NA	TRBD1	TRBJ1-2	TGTGCCAGTAGTACTCTACAGGGGAGAGGGTATGGCTACACCTTC	CASSTLQGRGYGYTF
TRBV4-1	NA	NA	TRBJ1-1	TGCGCCAGCAGCCAGGGGTGGGCAGGGATCATGAACACTGAAGCTTTCTTT	CASSQGWAGIMNTEAFF
TRBV10-1	NA	NA	TRBJ1-1	TGCGCCAGCAGTGAGTCAGGGGAAGGGGTCACTGAAGCTTTCTTT	CASSESGEGVTEAFF
TRBV7-2	NA	TRBD1	TRBJ2-7	TGTGCCAGCAGCTCGGGACAGGGAGCCTACGAGCAGTACTTC	CASSSGQGAYEQYF
TRBV14	once	NA	TRBJ1-2	TGTGCCAGCAGCCAAGGTTACAGTAACTATGGCTACACCTTC	CASSQGYSNYGYTF
TRBV19	NA	NA	TRBJ1-4	TGTGCCAGTAAAGGGGTTGCAACTAATGAAAAACTGTTTTTT	CASKGVATNEKLFF
TRBV4-3	once	NA	TRBJ1-3	TGCGCCAGCAGCCAAGGCTTCACAGCCTCTGGAAACACCATATATTTT	CASSQGFTASGNTIYF
TRBV7-3	NA	NA	TRBJ1-1	TGTGCCAGCAGTCTCTACGGGGGGGTGAACACTGAAGCTTTCTTT	CASSLYGGVNTEAFF